Described below is a single TCR beta chain sequence and its context. The antigen remains unidentified. The data belong to a study of Ad26.COV2.S vaccination and SARS-CoV-2 variants. The overall study: The study gave Ad26.COV2.S intramuscularly, once or twice 56 days apart.

Study-wide results and caveats: Placebo recipients and vaccine recipients were similar in non-spike TCR breadth.

Clones were read by immunoSEQ multiplex PCR, and TCRdb kept only the in-frame ones, dropping some. The profile shows hundreds of thousands of clones, approximately 86% of them singletons. Treatment defined: 15 to 20 received Ad26.COV2.S at low or high dose, single or two shots; about 5 received placebo; per-sample allocation not given. Samples analyzed were those drawn on day 63 after the first vaccine or placebo injection. The sample came from a Boston adult aged 18-55 years. This vaccine is an Ad26 vector that expresses the Wuhan-strain SARS-CoV-2 spike. This clonotype was obtained from a person between 18 and 59 years old who received the Ad26.COV2.S COVID-19 vaccine or a placebo. The sample here was peripheral blood, taken in a trial of Ad26.COV2.S vaccine versus placebo.

CDR3 coding DNA: TGTGCCAGCAGTTCCTTCGGGACAGGCAATGAGCAGTTCTTC. Translated, it gives CASSSFGTGNEQFF. The J gene is TRBJ2-1, the V gene TRBV6-2 or TRBV6-3; 8 bases are a match to TRBD1. V was pared by 4 bases and J by 6 bases, with 5 bases of the junction left unmatched. Germline V gives CDR1 MNHEY, CDR2 SVGEGT. The CDR3 runs to 14 residues.